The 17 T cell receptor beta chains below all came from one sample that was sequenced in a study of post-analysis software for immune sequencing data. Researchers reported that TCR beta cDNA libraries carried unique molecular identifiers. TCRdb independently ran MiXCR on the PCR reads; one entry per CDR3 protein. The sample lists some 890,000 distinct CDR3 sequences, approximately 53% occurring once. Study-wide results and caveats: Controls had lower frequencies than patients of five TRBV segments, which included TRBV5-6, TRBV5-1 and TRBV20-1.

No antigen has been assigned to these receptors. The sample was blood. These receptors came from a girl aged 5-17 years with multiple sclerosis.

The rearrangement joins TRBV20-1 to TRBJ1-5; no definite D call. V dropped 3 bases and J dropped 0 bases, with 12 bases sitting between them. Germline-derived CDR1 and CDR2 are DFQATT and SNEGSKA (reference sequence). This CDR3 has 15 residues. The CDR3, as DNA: TGCAGTGCTAGCCACCAGGAATATAGCAATCAGCCCCAGCATTTT. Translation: CSASHQEYSNQPQHF.

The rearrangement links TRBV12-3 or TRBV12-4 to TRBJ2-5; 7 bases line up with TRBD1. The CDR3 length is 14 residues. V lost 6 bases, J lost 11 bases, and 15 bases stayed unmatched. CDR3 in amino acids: CASSSGTVYNEQYF. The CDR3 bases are TGTGCCAGCAGCTCCGGGACAGTCTACAATGAGCAGTACTTC.

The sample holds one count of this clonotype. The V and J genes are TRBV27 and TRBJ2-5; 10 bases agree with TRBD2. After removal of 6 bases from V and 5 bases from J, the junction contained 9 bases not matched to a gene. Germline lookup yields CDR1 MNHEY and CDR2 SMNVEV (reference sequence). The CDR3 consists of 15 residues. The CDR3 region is CASRGSGRALETQYF. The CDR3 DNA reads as TGTGCCAGCAGGGGCAGCGGGAGGGCCCTTGAGACCCAGTACTTC.

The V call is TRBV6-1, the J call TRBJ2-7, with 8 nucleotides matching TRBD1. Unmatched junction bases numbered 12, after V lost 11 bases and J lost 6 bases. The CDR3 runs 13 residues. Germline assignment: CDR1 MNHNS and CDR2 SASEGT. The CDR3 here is CAHKGQGVPEQYF. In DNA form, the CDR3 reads TGTGCCCACAAAGGACAGGGAGTCCCCGAGCAGTACTTC.

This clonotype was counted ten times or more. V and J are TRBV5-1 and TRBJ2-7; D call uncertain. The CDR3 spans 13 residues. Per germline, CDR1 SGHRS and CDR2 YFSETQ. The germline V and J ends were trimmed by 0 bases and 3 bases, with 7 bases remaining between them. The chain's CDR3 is CASSLEGNYEQYF. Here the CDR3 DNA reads TGCGCCAGCAGCTTGGAAGGGAACTACGAGCAGTACTTC.

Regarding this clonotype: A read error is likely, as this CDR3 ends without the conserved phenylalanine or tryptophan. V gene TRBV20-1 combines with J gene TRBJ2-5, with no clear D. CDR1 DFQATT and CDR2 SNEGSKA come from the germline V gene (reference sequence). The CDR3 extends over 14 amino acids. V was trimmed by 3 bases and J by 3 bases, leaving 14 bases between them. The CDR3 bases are TGCAGTGCTAGGGGCGATTCGGCGAAAGAGACCCAGTACGTC. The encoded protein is CSARGDSAKETQYV.

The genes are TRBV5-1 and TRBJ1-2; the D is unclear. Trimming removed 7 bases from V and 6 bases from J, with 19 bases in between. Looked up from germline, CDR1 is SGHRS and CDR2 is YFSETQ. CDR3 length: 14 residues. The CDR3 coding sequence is TGCGCCAGCGAGCGAGGGAATGGGGTTAATGGCTACACCTTC. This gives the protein CASERGNGVNGYTF.

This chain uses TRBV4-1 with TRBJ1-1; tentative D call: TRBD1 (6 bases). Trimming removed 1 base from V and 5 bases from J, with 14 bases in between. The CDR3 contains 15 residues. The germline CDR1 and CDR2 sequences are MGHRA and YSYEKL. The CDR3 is CASSQGAGGATEAFF. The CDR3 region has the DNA TGCGCCAGCAGCCAAGGAGCGGGGGGGGCAACTGAAGCTTTCTTT.

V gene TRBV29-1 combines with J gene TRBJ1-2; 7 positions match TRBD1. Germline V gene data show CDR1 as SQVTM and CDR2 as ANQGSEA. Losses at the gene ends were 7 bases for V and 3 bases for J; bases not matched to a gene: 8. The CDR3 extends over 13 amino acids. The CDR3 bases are TGCAGCGCACACGACAGGGTCGACTATGGCTACACCTTC. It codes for CSAHDRVDYGYTF.

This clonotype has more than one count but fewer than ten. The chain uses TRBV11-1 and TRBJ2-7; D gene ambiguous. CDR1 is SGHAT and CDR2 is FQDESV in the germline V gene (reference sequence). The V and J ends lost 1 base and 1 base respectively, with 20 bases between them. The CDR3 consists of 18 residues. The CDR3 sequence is CASSLVALGTRHSYEQYF. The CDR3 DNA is TGTGCCAGCAGCTTAGTAGCCCTGGGAACTCGCCATTCCTACGAGCAGTACTTC.

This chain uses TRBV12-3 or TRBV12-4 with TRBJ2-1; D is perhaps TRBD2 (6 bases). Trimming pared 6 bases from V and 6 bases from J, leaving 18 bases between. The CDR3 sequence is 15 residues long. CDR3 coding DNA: TGTGCCAGCAGGTCGGGACTCGGACGACTCAATGAGCAGTTCTTC. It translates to CASRSGLGRLNEQFF.

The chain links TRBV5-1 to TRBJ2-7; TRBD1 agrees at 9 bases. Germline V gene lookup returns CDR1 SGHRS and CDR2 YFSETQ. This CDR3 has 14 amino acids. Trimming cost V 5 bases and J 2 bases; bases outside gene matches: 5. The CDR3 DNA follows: TGCGCCAGCAGAGGGACAGGGACCGCCTACGAGCAGTACTTC. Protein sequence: CASRGTGTAYEQYF.

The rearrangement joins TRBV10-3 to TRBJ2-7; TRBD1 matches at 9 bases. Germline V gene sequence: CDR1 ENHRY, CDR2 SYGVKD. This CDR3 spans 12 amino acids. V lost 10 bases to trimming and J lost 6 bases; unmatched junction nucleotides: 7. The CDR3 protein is CATMGTGFEQYF. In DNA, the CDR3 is TGTGCCACCATGGGGACAGGGTTCGAGCAGTACTTC.

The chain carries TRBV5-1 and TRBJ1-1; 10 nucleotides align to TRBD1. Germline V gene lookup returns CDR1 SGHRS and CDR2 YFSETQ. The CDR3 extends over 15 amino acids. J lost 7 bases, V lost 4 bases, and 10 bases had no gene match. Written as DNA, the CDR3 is TGCGCCAGCAGCCCCGGGACAGGGGCGAAAGATGAAGCTTTCTTT. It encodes CASSPGTGAKDEAFF.

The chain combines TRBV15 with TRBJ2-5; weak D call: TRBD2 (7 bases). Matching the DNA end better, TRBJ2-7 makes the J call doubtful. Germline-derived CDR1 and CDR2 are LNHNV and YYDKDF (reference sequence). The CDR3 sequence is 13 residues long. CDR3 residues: CATSIGGPYEQYF. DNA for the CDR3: TGTGCCACCAGCATCGGGGGGCCCTACGAGCAGTACTTC.

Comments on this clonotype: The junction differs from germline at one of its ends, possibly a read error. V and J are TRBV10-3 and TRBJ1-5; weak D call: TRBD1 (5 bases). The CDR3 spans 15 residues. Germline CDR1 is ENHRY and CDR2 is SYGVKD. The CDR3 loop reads CAISEGGHSNKPQHF. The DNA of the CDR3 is TGTGCCATCAGTGAGGGCGGACATAGCAATAAGCCCCAGCATTTT.

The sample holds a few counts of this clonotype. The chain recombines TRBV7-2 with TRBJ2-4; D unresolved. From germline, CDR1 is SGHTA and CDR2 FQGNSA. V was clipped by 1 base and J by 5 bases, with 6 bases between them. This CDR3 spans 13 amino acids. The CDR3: CASSLVTQNIQYF. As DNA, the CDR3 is TGTGCCAGCAGCTTAGTGACCCAAAACATTCAGTACTTC.